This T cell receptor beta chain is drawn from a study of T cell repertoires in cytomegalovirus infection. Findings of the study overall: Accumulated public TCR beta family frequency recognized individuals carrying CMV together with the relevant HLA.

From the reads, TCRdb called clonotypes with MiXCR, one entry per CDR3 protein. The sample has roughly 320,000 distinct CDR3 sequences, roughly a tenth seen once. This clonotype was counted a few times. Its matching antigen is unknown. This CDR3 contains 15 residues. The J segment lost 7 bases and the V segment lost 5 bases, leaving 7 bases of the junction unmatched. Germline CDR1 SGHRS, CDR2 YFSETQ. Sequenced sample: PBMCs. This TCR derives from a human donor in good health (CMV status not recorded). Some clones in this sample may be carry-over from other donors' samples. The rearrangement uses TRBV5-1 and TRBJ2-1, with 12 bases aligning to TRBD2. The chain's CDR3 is CASSTSGTSGNEQFF. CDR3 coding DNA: TGCGCCAGCAGTACCTCCGGGACTAGCGGGAATGAGCAGTTCTTC.